A selection of T cell receptor beta chains follows, all from one sample in a study of T-cell memory formation after mild COVID-19. TCRdb reprocessed the 5' RACE reads via MiXCR and lists one record per CDR3 protein. Among about 560,000 distinct CDR3 sequences, 17% were seen once, and the ten largest hold less than 10%. The sequencing sample was made of PBMCs or a T cell subset sorted from them (not recorded which). The source of these receptors is an adult woman who had mild COVID-19 (a few samples of this study predate the infection). Cell type and time point are not known. The CDR3 runs from the conserved cysteine through the conserved F or W. A D gene is named only where the DNA matches it firmly. Clone size is not always given. Where it is, it says once, few, many or a class for expanded clones.

TRBJ1-1 few TRBD1 TRBV7-9 TGTGCCAGCAGCTCGTCGGACAGGGCGTACACTGAAGCTTTCTTT CASSSSDRAYTEAFF
TRBJ2-2 . . TRBV25-1 TGTGCCAGCAGGGGCCTAGCTTCCACCGGGGAGCTGTTTTTT CASRGLASTGELFF
TRBJ1-5 . TRBD1 TRBV12-3/TRBV12-4 TGTGCCAGCAGATATGGGGACAGGGGTGATCAGCCCCAGCATTTT CASRYGDRGDQPQHF
TRBJ2-7 few . TRBV25-1 TGTGCCAGCAGTGGGGTCTACGAGCAGTACTTC CASSGVYEQYF
TRBJ1-1 . . TRBV7-9 TGTGCCAGCACCTCGACAGCGGTGAACACTGAAGCTTTCTTT CASTSTAVNTEAFF
TRBJ1-1 few TRBD1 TRBV18 TGTGCCAGCTCAAAGGGGACAGCCACTGAAGCTTTCTTT CASSKGTATEAFF
TRBJ2-7 few TRBD1 TRBV6-2/TRBV6-3 TGTGCCAGCAGTTCCCAGTGGGGGACAGTTAGCTCCTACGAGCAGTACTTC CASSSQWGTVSSYEQYF
TRBJ1-1 few . TRBV6-5 TGTGCCAGCAGTCCTTCTCCCGGGGGACCTGAAGCTTTCTTT CASSPSPGGPEAFF
TRBJ2-7 few . TRBV20-1 TGCAGTGCTGCCGGGACATCCTACGAGCAGTACTTC CSAAGTSYEQYF
TRBJ2-2 . . TRBV14 TGTGCCAGCAGCGACGTCCTCGGGGAGCTGTTTTTT CASSDVLGELFF
TRBJ2-3 few . TRBV5-1 TGCGCCAGCAGCTTGGAGGCAGTAGATACGCAGTATTTT CASSLEAVDTQYF
TRBJ1-1 few . TRBV5-6 TGTGCCAGCAGCTTGGATGGGGGGGCCGCTTTCTTT CASSLDGGAAFF
TRBJ1-2 few . TRBV20-1 TGCAGTGCTGAGGGCGGCTATGGCTACACCTTC CSAEGGYGYTF
TRBJ1-5 . . TRBV2 TGTGCCAGCAGTGATCGCGTTAGCAATCAGCCCCAGCATTTT CASSDRVSNQPQHF
TRBJ1-5 few . TRBV30 TGTGCCGGAGGATGGGGACGGTCCTTGGGCAATCAGCCCCAGCATTTT CAGGWGRSLGNQPQHF
TRBJ1-5 . TRBD1 TRBV24-1 TGTGCCACCAGTGATACGGGACAGCGAAAGGGTAATCAGCCCCAGCATTTT CATSDTGQRKGNQPQHF
TRBJ2-7 . . TRBV12-3/TRBV12-4 TGTGCCAGTAGGCCCTCTTCCCGCTACGAGCAGTACTTC CASRPSSRYEQYF
TRBJ1-2 once TRBD1 TRBV18 TGTGCCAGCTCACCAGGGGGACAGGGAAACTATGGCTACACCTTC CASSPGGQGNYGYTF
TRBJ2-2 . TRBD2 TRBV6-2/TRBV6-3 TGTGCCAGCAGTTATAGTCCGACCGGGACTAGTCACACCGGGGAGCTGTTTTTT CASSYSPTGTSHTGELFF
TRBJ1-5 . TRBD1 TRBV30 TGTGCCTGGAGTGTCCGAAGGACAGGGATCAATCAGCCCCAGCATTTT CAWSVRRTGINQPQHF
TRBJ2-5 few . TRBV5-1 TGCGCCAGCAGCCCAAACGGACAGACACCCCAGTACTTC CASSPNGQTPQYF
TRBJ1-2 . . TRBV9 TGTGCCAGCAGCGTAACCGGAACCCGATTAAACTATGGCTACACCTTC CASSVTGTRLNYGYTF
TRBJ2-1 few TRBD2 TRBV7-6 TGTGCCAGCAGCTTCGAGCGGGACCGGAACAATGAGCAGTTCTTC CASSFERDRNNEQFF
TRBJ2-7 few TRBD1 TRBV7-7 TGTGCCAGCAGCGTTAAATATCCGGGACAGGCCCATGATGAGCAGTACTTC CASSVKYPGQAHDEQYF
TRBJ2-3 . TRBD1 TRBV6-6 TGTGCCAGCAGGACAGGGGTCGATACGCAGTATTTT CASRTGVDTQYF
TRBJ2-7 . . TRBV4-3 TGCGCCAGCAGCCTATCGAGGGGGAACTACGAGCAGTACTTC CASSLSRGNYEQYF
TRBJ2-2 few . TRBV30 TGTGCCCATTCCAAACCCACTAGGCCTCTGAACACCGGGGAGCTGTTTTTT CAHSKPTRPLNTGELFF
TRBJ2-1 . TRBD1 TRBV29-1 TGCAGCGTCCCCGGGACAGGGGGCTACAATGAGCAGTTCTTC CSVPGTGGYNEQFF
TRBJ2-3 many . TRBV2 TGTGCCAGCAGACGTGGCGGGACCGGGCCAGATACGCAGTATTTT CASRRGGTGPDTQYF
TRBJ1-5 . . TRBV7-8 TGTGCCAGCAGCCCCCATCGGACAGCTAGCAATCAGCCCCAGCATTTT CASSPHRTASNQPQHF
TRBJ1-2 . TRBD1 TRBV7-2 TGTGCCAGCAGCTCTTTGGACAGGAGCAACTATGGCTACACCTTC CASSSLDRSNYGYTF
TRBJ2-3 few . TRBV15 TGTGCCACCAGCAGAGCCAGCGATGGGGGATATCGCACAGATACGCAGTATTTT CATSRASDGGYRTDTQYF
TRBJ2-3 few TRBD2 TRBV4-1 TGCGCCAGCAGCCACCTTAGCGGGGGGGCGAGCACAGATACGCAGTATTTT CASSHLSGGASTDTQYF
TRBJ1-2 few . TRBV7-2 TGTGCCAGCAGCCCCGGGTCCCGCAAAGGCTATGGCTACACCTTC CASSPGSRKGYGYTF
TRBJ2-3 . . TRBV29-1 TGCAGCGTTGTCGGGGGTAGGGGCACAGATACGCAGTATTTT CSVVGGRGTDTQYF
TRBJ1-1 . . TRBV7-8 TGTGCCAGCAGCCTGAGCGTACGGACTGAAGCTTTCTTT CASSLSVRTEAFF
TRBJ1-2 . TRBD1 TRBV6-2/TRBV6-3 TGTGCCAGCAGTTACGGGACAGAGGCTCATAGCTATGGCTACACCTTC CASSYGTEAHSYGYTF
TRBJ1-2 many . TRBV3-1 TGTGCCAGCAGCCAGTTAGTCGGGCAAACTGCCGATCCTAACTATGGCTACACCTTC CASSQLVGQTADPNYGYTF
TRBJ2-2 . . TRBV7-2 TGTGCCAGCCGAATGGCGGGTCCCGGGGAGCTGTTTTTT CASRMAGPGELFF
TRBJ2-7 . TRBD2 TRBV12-3/TRBV12-4 TGTGCCAGCAGTTTAGGGGGACTAAACGTCTACGAGCAGTACTTC CASSLGGLNVYEQYF
TRBJ1-6 few TRBD1 TRBV18 TGTGCCAGCTCACCACGGAGGGGACAGTATAATTCACCCCTCCACTTT CASSPRRGQYNSPLHF